These T cell receptor beta chains were read from a single sample in a study of OX40 agonist ivuxolimab in advanced cancers. Here immunoSEQ multiplex PCR was the method, and the copy in TCRdb shows in-frame clones only, minus some. Of about 42,000 clones in the sample, roughly 90% were seen once. The sequences come from CD4+ or CD8+ T cells sorted from blood, collected in a trial of the OX40 agonist ivuxolimab. These TCRs come from an adult with an advanced solid tumor such as melanoma, head and neck, liver or kidney cancer. Each CDR3 is given with its conserved first and last residue. D genes are given only for firm matches. Clone sizes are given selectively: once, few, many, or a class where the clone is expanded.

v_call	j_call	clone_size	d_call	cdr3_nt	cdr3_aa
TRBV7-8	TRBJ2-3	NA	TRBD2	TGTGCCAGCAGCCCCCTGGTCCTGAGCGGGAGCAGAGATACGCAGTATTTT	CASSPLVLSGSRDTQYF
TRBV9	TRBJ2-7	NA	TRBD2	TGTGCCAGCAGCGTAGAGGCTAGCGGGAGGTTAGGCGAGCAGTACTTC	CASSVEASGRLGEQYF
TRBV4-3	TRBJ1-3	NA	NA	TGCGCCAGCAGCCAAGGGACATTCTCTGGAAACACCATATATTTT	CASSQGTFSGNTIYF
TRBV11-3	TRBJ1-5	few	NA	TGTGCCAGCAGCTTTAAGGCGGCGAGCAATCAGCCCCAGCATTTT	CASSFKAASNQPQHF
TRBV27	TRBJ2-7	NA	NA	TGTGCCAGCAGTCCCACGTCGGGGACCGCCTACGAGCAGTACTTC	CASSPTSGTAYEQYF
TRBV5-8	TRBJ1-5	NA	NA	TGTGCCAGCAGCTTGCCGGGTTTCGTGGTTGATCAGCCCCAGCATTTT	CASSLPGFVVDQPQHF
TRBV11-2	TRBJ1-2	NA	NA	TGTGCCAGCAGCTTAGGCCAGACAGTTTATGGCTACACCTTC	CASSLGQTVYGYTF
TRBV7-9	TRBJ2-3	NA	NA	TGTGCCAGCAGCCACCAGGGATCCACTAGCACAGATACGCAGTATTTT	CASSHQGSTSTDTQYF
TRBV5-6	TRBJ1-6	NA	NA	TGTGCCAGCAGCTTGGGGGTCGGGTCACCCCTCCACTTT	CASSLGVGSPLHF
TRBV28	TRBJ1-2	NA	TRBD1	TGTGCCAGCACCATAGGGACAGGGACCTATGGCTACACCTTC	CASTIGTGTYGYTF
TRBV19	TRBJ2-7	NA	TRBD2	TGTGCCAGTAGTATGAGCGGGGCGGGCTACGAGCAGTACTTC	CASSMSGAGYEQYF
TRBV19	TRBJ2-7	NA	TRBD1	TGTGCCAGTAGTTGGGCGGGACAGGAGTATTACGAGCAGTACTTC	CASSWAGQEYYEQYF
TRBV4-2	TRBJ2-7	NA	TRBD2	TGTGCCAGCAGCTCGGGACTAGCGGGGCACGAGCAGTACTTC	CASSSGLAGHEQYF
TRBV5-5	TRBJ2-3	NA	TRBD1	TGTGCCAGCAAGCTTTCGACGGCATACAGGGGGTCCACAGATACGCAGTATTTT	CASKLSTAYRGSTDTQYF
TRBV19	TRBJ2-1	NA	NA	TGTGCCAGTAGTATAGGGTTTTACAATGAGCAGTTCTTC	CASSIGFYNEQFF
TRBV4-3	TRBJ1-4	NA	TRBD1	TGCGCCAGCAGCCAGGAGGACAGGGGTCATGAAAAACTGTTTTTT	CASSQEDRGHEKLFF
TRBV5-1	TRBJ1-4	NA	TRBD1	TGCGCCAGCAGCTTGACCCGGACAGGGGAGGGTGAAAAACTGTTTTTT	CASSLTRTGEGEKLFF